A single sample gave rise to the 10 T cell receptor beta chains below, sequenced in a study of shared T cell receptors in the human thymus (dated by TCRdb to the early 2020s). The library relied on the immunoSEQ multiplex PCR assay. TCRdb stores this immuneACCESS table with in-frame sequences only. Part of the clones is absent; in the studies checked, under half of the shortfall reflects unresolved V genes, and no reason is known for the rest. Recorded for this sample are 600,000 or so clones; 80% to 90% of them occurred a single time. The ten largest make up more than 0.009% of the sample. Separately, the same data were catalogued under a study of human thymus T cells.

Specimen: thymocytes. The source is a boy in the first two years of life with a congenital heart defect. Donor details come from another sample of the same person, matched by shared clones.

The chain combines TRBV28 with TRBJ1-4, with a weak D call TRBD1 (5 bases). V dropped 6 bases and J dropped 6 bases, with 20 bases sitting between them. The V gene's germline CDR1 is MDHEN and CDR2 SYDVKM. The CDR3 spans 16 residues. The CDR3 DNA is TGTGCCAGCAGCTTGACCCACGGGGGGTGGGATGAAAAACTGTTTTTT. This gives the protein CASSLTHGGWDEKLFF.

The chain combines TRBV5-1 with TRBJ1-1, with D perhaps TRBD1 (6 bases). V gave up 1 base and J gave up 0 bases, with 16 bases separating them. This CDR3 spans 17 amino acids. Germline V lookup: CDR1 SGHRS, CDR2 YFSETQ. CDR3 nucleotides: TGCGCCAGCAGCTTGTCCAGGTCACAGGGTATGAACACTGAAGCTTTCTTT. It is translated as CASSLSRSQGMNTEAFF.

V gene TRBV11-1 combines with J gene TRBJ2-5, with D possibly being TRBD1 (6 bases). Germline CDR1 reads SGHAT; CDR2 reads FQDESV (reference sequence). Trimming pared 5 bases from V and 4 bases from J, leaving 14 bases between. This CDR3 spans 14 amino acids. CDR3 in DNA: TGTGCCAGCAGCCCTTTAGGGGGAGCAGAGACCCAGTACTTC. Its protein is CASSPLGGAETQYF.

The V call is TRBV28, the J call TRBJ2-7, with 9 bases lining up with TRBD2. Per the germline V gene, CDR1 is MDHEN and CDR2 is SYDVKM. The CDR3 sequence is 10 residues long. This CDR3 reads CASKNSSGVV. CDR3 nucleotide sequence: TGTGCCAGCAAAAACTCTAGCGGGGTCGTT.

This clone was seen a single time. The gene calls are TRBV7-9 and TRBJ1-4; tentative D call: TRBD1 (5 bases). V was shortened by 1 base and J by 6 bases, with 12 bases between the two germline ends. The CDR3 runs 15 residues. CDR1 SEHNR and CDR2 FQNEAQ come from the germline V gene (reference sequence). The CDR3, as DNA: TGTGCCAGCAGCTTAGACGGACACGCGGATGAAAAACTGTTTTTT. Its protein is CASSLDGHADEKLFF.

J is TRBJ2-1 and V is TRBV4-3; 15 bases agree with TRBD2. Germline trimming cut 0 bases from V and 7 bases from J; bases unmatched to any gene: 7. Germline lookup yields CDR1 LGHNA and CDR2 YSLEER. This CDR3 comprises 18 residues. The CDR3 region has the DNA TGCGCCAGCAGCCAAGATTTATTCGGGACTAGCGGGGGGAATGAGCAGTTCTTC. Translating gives CASSQDLFGTSGGNEQFF.

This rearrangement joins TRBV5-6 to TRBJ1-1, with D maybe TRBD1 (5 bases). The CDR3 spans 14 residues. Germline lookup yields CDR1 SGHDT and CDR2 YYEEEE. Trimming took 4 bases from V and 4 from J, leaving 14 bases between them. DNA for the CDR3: TGTGCCAGCAGCCGACCGACAGACAGCACTGAAGCTTTCTTT. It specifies CASSRPTDSTEAFF.

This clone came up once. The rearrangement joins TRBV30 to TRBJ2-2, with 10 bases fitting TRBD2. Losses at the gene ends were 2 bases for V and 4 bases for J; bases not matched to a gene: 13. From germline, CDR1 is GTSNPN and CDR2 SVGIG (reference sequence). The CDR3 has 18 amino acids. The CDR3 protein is CAWSCMTSGSEGTGELFF. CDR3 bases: TGTGCCTGGAGTTGTATGACTAGCGGGTCCGAGGGCACCGGGGAGCTGTTTTTT.

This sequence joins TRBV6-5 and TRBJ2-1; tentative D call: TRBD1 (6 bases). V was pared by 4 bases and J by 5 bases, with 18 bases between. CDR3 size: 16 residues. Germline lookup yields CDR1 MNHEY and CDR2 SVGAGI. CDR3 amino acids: CASSFTQGDRNNEQFF. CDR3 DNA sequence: TGTGCCAGCAGTTTCACACAGGGCGACCGAAACAATGAGCAGTTCTTC.

Here the CDR3 DNA reads TGTGCCAGCAGCGTTAGCGGGAGAAATGAAGAGACCCAGTACTTC. Translation gives CASSVSGRNEETQYF. J is TRBJ2-5 and V is TRBV9, with TRBD2 matching over 9 bases. V gave up 2 bases and J gave up 3 bases; unmatched junction bases: 5. Germline V gives CDR1 SGDLS, CDR2 YYNGEE. The length of the CDR3 is 15 residues.